The 9 T cell receptor beta chains below all came from one sample that was sequenced in a study of CD8+ T cells in alopecia areata. Extraction and reverse transcription of RNA yielded cDNA as the sequencing template. Profiling relied on immunoSEQ multiplex PCR, and the TCRdb table lists in-frame clones only, not all of them. This table has roughly 200,000 clones, about 53% appearing once. Treatment given: oral pan-JAK inhibitor, 5-10 mg twice daily. Here the sequenced sample was CD8+ T cells sorted from blood, taken at week 24, from a patient treated with tofacitinib. All receptors come from a human donor with alopecia areata.

This chain uses TRBV7-9 with TRBJ1-2; weak D call: TRBD1 (5 bases). The CDR3 extends over 14 amino acids. V lost 8 bases and J 1 base, leaving 14 bases between the germline ends. In germline, CDR1 is SEHNR, CDR2 FQNEAQ (reference sequence). CDR3 sequence (DNA): TGTGCCAGCCGCGGGGACGCCGATAACTATGGCTACACCTTC. It translates to CASRGDADNYGYTF.

This clone was observed a few times. J is TRBJ1-5 and V is TRBV19; weak D call: TRBD1 (5 bases). The germline V gene encodes CDR1 LNHDA and CDR2 SQIVND (reference sequence). Between the trimmed V and J ends, which lost 3 bases and 6 bases, there was a span of 12 bases. The CDR3 totals 14 residues. The CDR3: CASSIRDLGQPQHF. The DNA for the CDR3 is TGTGCCAGTAGTATCCGGGACTTAGGTCAGCCCCAGCATTTT. The full variable domain, completed using reference TRBV19 and TRBJ1-5, is DGGITQSPKYLFRKEGQNVTLSCEQNLNHDAMYWYRQDPGQGLRLIYYSQIVNDFQKGDIAEGYSVSREKKESFPLTVTSAQKNPTAFYLCASSIRDLGQPQHFGDGTRLSIL.

The V call is TRBV19, the J call TRBJ1-6; weak D call: TRBD1 (5 bases). The CDR3 is 15 residues long. Trimming took off 5 bases at V and 7 bases at J, with 15 bases between the two ends. CDR1 LNHDA and CDR2 SQIVND come from the germline V gene (reference sequence). CDR3 coding DNA: TGTGCCAGTAGTTACTCCGGGACCGGGAATTCACCCCTCCACTTT. Residues: CASSYSGTGNSPLHF.

This clone has only a few counts. DNA for the CDR3: TGTGCCAGCAGCCACGGGGTTAACAATGAGCAGTTCTTC. Encoded protein: CASSHGVNNEQFF. The gene calls are TRBV7-9 and TRBJ2-1; tentatively, D is TRBD2 (5 bases). The CDR3 covers 13 residues. V lost 5 bases, J lost 5 bases, and 10 bases lay in between. Germline CDR1 and CDR2: SEHNR and FQNEAQ (reference sequence).

The chain couples TRBV28 to TRBJ2-7, with 10 bases identical to TRBD1. Germline CDR1 reads MDHEN; CDR2 reads SYDVKM. This CDR3 has 14 amino acids. The V gene end was trimmed by 5 bases and the J gene end by 6 bases; junction bases not matched to a gene: 7. CDR3 DNA: TGTGCCAGCAGTGAAACCCGGGACAGGGGCGAGCAGTACTTC. It specifies CASSETRDRGEQYF. The whole variable domain, filled in from reference TRBV28 and TRBJ2-7, reads DVKVTQSSRYLVKRTGEKVFLECVQDMDHENMFWYRQDPGLGLRLIYFSYDVKMKEKGDIPEGYSVSREKKERFSLILESASTNQTSMYLCASSETRDRGEQYFGPGTRLTVT.

The J gene is TRBJ1-5, the V gene TRBV9, with D possibly being TRBD1 (5 bases). The CDR3 covers 14 residues. V was shortened by 3 bases and J by 3 bases, with 10 bases between the two germline ends. Germline-derived CDR1 and CDR2 are SGDLS and YYNGEE. CDR3 region: CASSAGGFNQPQHF. The CDR3 DNA follows: TGTGCCAGCAGCGCTGGGGGTTTCAATCAGCCCCAGCATTTT.

The rearrangement uses TRBV30 and TRBJ1-5, with D hard to call. Germline CDR1 and CDR2: GTSNPN and SVGIG (reference sequence). The length of the CDR3 is 13 residues. Deletions cut 0 bases from V and 8 bases from J, with 11 bases between. This CDR3 is CAWSVGSYEPQHF. Here the CDR3 DNA reads TGTGCCTGGAGTGTCGGGAGTTACGAGCCCCAGCATTTT.

This rearrangement joins TRBV29-1 to TRBJ2-5, with 7 nucleotides matching TRBD1. After removal of 4 bases from V and 4 bases from J, the junction contained 6 bases not matched to a gene. The length of the CDR3 is 13 residues. Germline CDR1 reads SQVTM; CDR2 reads ANQGSEA. CDR3 DNA: TGCAGCGTTGTGAAGGGGGCGAGAGAGACCCAGTACTTC. Translation gives CSVVKGARETQYF.

The genes are TRBV7-9 and TRBJ1-2, with D possibly matching TRBD1 (5 bases). Germline assignment: CDR1 SEHNR and CDR2 FQNEAQ (reference sequence). V lost 1 base, J lost 4 bases, and 10 bases lay in between. This CDR3 region has 14 residues. The CDR3 is CASSLGRGFYGYTF. The CDR3 nucleotides are TGTGCCAGCAGCTTAGGGCGGGGGTTCTATGGCTACACCTTC.